This TCR beta chain was sequenced in a study of T cell responses to AZD1222 COVID-19 vaccine. Study-level points and caveats: Nearly half of spike-specific TCRs reportedly go after variant regions that carry no mutations. Spike-wide coverage was observed for vaccine-associated CD4 TCRs, with dominant responses at 160-218 and 743-854. Only five or six people who got AZD1222 tested seropositive at baseline.

The CDR3 length is 14 residues. V dropped 3 bases and J dropped 4 bases, with 12 bases sitting between them. Germline loops: CDR1 SGHTA, CDR2 FQGNSA. A word on this clone: Antigen unknown.

Sequenced by immunoSEQ multiplex PCR; TCRdb stores in-frame clones only, minus some. The top ten clones hold 2% to 3% of a sample with about 110,000 clones, around nine tenths of them seen once. The chain has TRBV7-2 and TRBJ1-1; D is possibly TRBD1 (5 bases). Here the sequenced sample was peripheral blood, taken 28 days after the second AZD1222 dose. This sequence was found in an adult who received the AZD1222 COVID-19 vaccine. The CDR3: CASSFSQGATEAFF. CDR3 coding DNA: TGTGCCAGCAGCTTTAGCCAGGGTGCCACTGAAGCTTTCTTT.